These 26 T cell receptor beta chains originate from one sample sequenced in a study of T-cell reconstitution after alpha-beta-depleted transplantation in children. Library preparation (for TCRbeta) was performed with unique molecular identifiers. In TCRdb, the PCR reads were re-called with MiXCR into one record per CDR3 protein. The sample has about 610,000 distinct CDR3 sequences; over 25% are singletons. The material sequenced was PBMCs, taken before TCRalphabeta/CD19-depleted stem cell transplant. Every receptor here comes from a boy under two years old with Wiskott-Aldrich syndrome, due to receive a stem cell transplant.

V is TRBV2 and J is TRBJ2-2; D not certain. Germline assignment: CDR1 SNHLY and CDR2 FYNNEI. Trimming pared 6 bases from V and 1 base from J, leaving 6 bases between. The CDR3 is 13 amino acids. For the CDR3, the DNA is TGTGCCAGCAGGGTCGAGAACACCGGGGAGCTGTTTTTT. Its translation: CASRVENTGELFF.

This chain connects TRBV12-3 or TRBV12-4 to TRBJ2-1, with TRBD2 identical over 10 bases. V dropped 1 base and J dropped 5; count of bases not matched to a gene: 5. This CDR3 comprises 16 residues. The CDR3 coding sequence is TGTGCCAGCAGTTTAGGGGGGGGACTAGCGAACAATGAGCAGTTCTTC. This gives the protein CASSLGGGLANNEQFF.

This chain links TRBV27 with TRBJ2-1; 9 bases align to TRBD1. Germline trimming cut 2 bases from V and 3 bases from J; bases unmatched to any gene: 8. CDR1 is MNHEY, CDR2 SMNVEV, per germline (reference sequence). This CDR3 is built from 17 residues. The CDR3 DNA sequence: TGTGCCAGCAGTTTACAACAGGGGGCCTCATTCTACAATGAGCAGTTCTTC. Translated, it gives CASSLQQGASFYNEQFF.

A note on this clonotype: One end of the junction varies from germline; a read error may be responsible. This chain joins TRBV6-4 and TRBJ2-3; 9 positions agree with TRBD2. The CDR3 runs 15 residues. CDR1 is MRHNA and CDR2 is SNTAGT in the germline V gene. CDR3 DNA: TGTGCCAGCAGTGACCTAGCGGGACCCACATATACGCAGTATTTT. This codes for CASSDLAGPTYTQYF.

This clonotype was picked up a small number of times. CDR3: CSASGDSLTSPLHF. CDR3 nucleotide sequence: TGCAGTGCTAGCGGGGACAGTCTGACTTCACCCCTCCACTTT. The chain has TRBV20-1 and TRBJ1-6; 7 bases are a match to TRBD1. The V segment lost 3 bases and the J segment 9 bases; nucleotides outside the gene matches: 8. Germline loops: CDR1 DFQATT, CDR2 SNEGSKA (reference sequence). The CDR3 sequence is 14 residues long.

This clonotype has more than one count but fewer than ten. The V call is TRBV12-3 or TRBV12-4, the J call TRBJ1-5, with D possibly being TRBD1 (5 bases). Trimming shortened V by 2 bases and J by 6 bases, and 11 bases separated the two germline ends. There are 14 residues in the CDR3. The CDR3 region has the DNA TGTGCCAGCAGTTTATACCGCAGGGCTCAGCCCCAGCATTTT. This sequence encodes CASSLYRRAQPQHF.

In this sample, this clonotype turned up a few times. The gene calls are TRBV6-5 and TRBJ2-1, with 9 bases fitting TRBD2. The germline CDR1 and CDR2 sequences are MNHEY and SVGAGI. V gave up 4 bases and J gave up 5 bases; unmatched junction bases: 6. This CDR3 has 15 amino acids. For the CDR3, the DNA is TGTGCCAGCAGTTCCGTTGCGGGAGGGCACAATGAGCAGTTCTTC. It is translated as CASSSVAGGHNEQFF.

The V gene is TRBV6-1, the J gene TRBJ1-3; the match to TRBD1 covers 7 bases. The J segment lost 4 bases and the V segment lost 3 bases, leaving 3 bases of the junction unmatched. The CDR3 totals 14 residues. From germline, CDR1 is MNHNS and CDR2 SASEGT. The DNA of the CDR3 is TGTGCCAGCAGTGATACAGGGGACGGAAACACCATATATTTT. Its protein is CASSDTGDGNTIYF.

This rearrangement joins TRBV2 to TRBJ2-3; D is unresolved. Germline lookup yields CDR1 SNHLY and CDR2 FYNNEI. Trimming took 3 bases from V and 0 from J, leaving 10 bases between them. The length of the CDR3 is 15 residues. The CDR3 DNA reads as TGTGCCAGCAGTGATGAGGACGGGAGCACAGATACGCAGTATTTT. Protein: CASSDEDGSTDTQYF.

The chain combines TRBV6-4 with TRBJ2-1, with TRBD2 identical over 12 bases. V was pared by 4 bases and J by 7 bases, with 11 bases of the junction left unmatched. Germline lookup yields CDR1 MRHNA and CDR2 SNTAGT. The CDR3 sequence is 17 residues long. Here the CDR3 DNA reads TGTGCCAGCAGTGTTACTAGCGGGAGGAGGTTTGGGAATGAGCAGTTCTTC. Translating gives CASSVTSGRRFGNEQFF.

This clonotype came up once. The CDR3 bases are TGCGCCAGCAGGGTGTATGGCGGGAGTAATGAGCAGTTCTTC. Residues: CASRVYGGSNEQFF. This chain joins TRBV5-1 and TRBJ2-1, with 7 bases that match TRBD2. The CDR3 has 14 residues. Germline V gene data show CDR1 as SGHRS and CDR2 as YFSETQ. The J segment lost 7 bases and the V segment lost 5 bases, leaving 9 bases of the junction unmatched.

The sample holds a few counts of this clonotype. The rearrangement uses TRBV12-3 or TRBV12-4 and TRBJ2-3; 7 bases agree with TRBD2. The CDR3 runs to 15 residues. J lost 2 bases, V lost 3 bases, and 5 bases had no gene match. CDR3 sequence (DNA): TGTGCCAGCAGTTTGGCGCTAGCGGACACAGATACGCAGTATTTT. This sequence encodes CASSLALADTDTQYF.

The chain is built from TRBV7-3 and TRBJ2-1; TRBD2 agrees at 9 bases. Germline V lookup: CDR1 SGHTA, CDR2 FQGTGA. J gave up 0 bases and V 5 bases, and 2 bases lay outside the gene matches. This CDR3 contains 15 residues. The CDR3 nucleotides are TGTGCCAGCAGCGATAGCGGGAGCTCCTACAATGAGCAGTTCTTC. Its translation: CASSDSGSSYNEQFF.

This clonotype was recorded once. The V call is TRBV29-1, the J call TRBJ2-1; possibly TRBD2 for D (5 bases). Germline CDR1 is SQVTM and CDR2 is ANQGSEA. V dropped 3 bases and J dropped 9 bases, with 12 bases sitting between them. The CDR3 is 12 residues long. CDR3 sequence: CSVDRGSGEQFF. The CDR3 DNA is TGCAGCGTTGATCGAGGGTCCGGTGAGCAGTTCTTC.

This clonotype was seen a few times. The rearrangement links TRBV6-2 or TRBV6-3 to TRBJ2-1; TRBD2 matches 7 bases. V shed 4 bases, J shed 8 bases, and the junction held 8 bases outside the gene matches. The CDR3 is 14 residues long. Germline V gene lookup returns CDR1 MNHEY and CDR2 SVGEGT. CDR3 DNA: TGTGCCAGCAGTTGGGGGGGGGGTAGCGATGAGCAGTTCTTC. Translation: CASSWGGGSDEQFF.

This clonotype has only a few counts. The chain combines TRBV5-1 with TRBJ2-7; 9 bases fit TRBD2. The J segment lost 7 bases and the V segment lost 0 bases, leaving 11 bases of the junction unmatched. Germline V gene lookup returns CDR1 SGHRS and CDR2 YFSETQ. The CDR3 consists of 16 residues. This CDR3 reads CASSLAPGAGGIEQYF. CDR3 nucleotides: TGCGCCAGCAGCTTGGCCCCAGGAGCGGGAGGAATAGAGCAGTACTTC. Using reference TRBV5-1 and TRBJ2-7 for the parts outside the CDR3, the full variable domain is KAGVTQTPRYLIKTRGQQVTLSCSPISGHRSVSWYQQTPGQGLQFLFEYFSETQRNKGNFPGRFSGRQFSNSRSEMNVSTLELGDSALYLCASSLAPGAGGIEQYFGPGTRLTVT.

This chain connects TRBV15 to TRBJ2-1; D may match TRBD1 or TRBD2 (5 bases each). The CDR3 loop spans 12 amino acids. From germline, CDR1 is LNHNV and CDR2 YYDKDF (reference sequence). Trimming cost V 0 bases and J 9 bases, with 6 bases left between them. CDR3 nucleotide sequence: TGTGCCACCAGCAGAGATGGGGGTGAGCAGTTCTTC. It encodes CATSRDGGEQFF.

The table lists this clonotype with a few counts. This chain uses TRBV15 with TRBJ2-7; 7 positions agree with TRBD1. This CDR3 spans 14 amino acids. Germline lookup yields CDR1 LNHNV and CDR2 YYDKDF (reference sequence). V was clipped by 5 bases and J by 2 bases; unmatched bases: 6. CDR3 bases: TGTGCCACCAGCCCAAGACAGGGCCCCTACGAGCAGTACTTC. Its protein product is CATSPRQGPYEQYF. The full variable domain, completed using reference TRBV15 and TRBJ2-7, is DAMVIQNPRYQVTQFGKPVTLSCSQTLNHNVMYWYQQKSSQAPKLLFHYYDKDFNNEADTPDNFQSRRPNTSFCFLDIRSPGLGDTAMYLCATSPRQGPYEQYFGPGTRLTVT.

This clonotype showed up many times. Compared with germline, one end of the junction differs, possibly owing to a read error. This chain joins TRBV5-1 and TRBJ2-1; the D call may be TRBD1 or TRBD2 (5 bases each). CDR1 and CDR2 (germline): SGHRS, YFSETQ. The CDR3 is 12 residues long. The DNA for the CDR3 is TGTGCCAGCAGTTTTGGGGGCAATGAGCAGTTCTTC. Its protein is CASSFGGNEQFF.

Only a few counts were recorded for this clonotype. The rearrangement joins TRBV21-1 to TRBJ2-5; the tabulated D call, TRBD1, remains unverified against the DNA. TRBV21-1 is labeled a pseudogene. The CDR3 runs 13 residues. Here the CDR3 DNA reads TGTGCCAGCAGGGGACACACTATGGAGACCCAGTACTTC. Amino acid sequence: CASRGHTMETQYF.

This chain links TRBV7-9 with TRBJ2-1, with D perhaps matching TRBD1 (6 bases). This CDR3 comprises 16 residues. V was trimmed by 5 bases and J by 4 bases, leaving 18 bases between them. Germline V gene lookup returns CDR1 SEHNR and CDR2 FQNEAQ (reference sequence). The CDR3 loop is CASSRNIDRIYNEQFF. The CDR3 nucleotides are TGTGCCAGCAGCCGTAACATTGACAGGATTTACAATGAGCAGTTCTTC.

This chain uses TRBV7-8 with TRBJ2-7, with TRBD2 as a possible D gene (6 bases). Germline V gives CDR1 SGHVS, CDR2 FQNEAQ. The CDR3 sequence is 13 residues long. V was clipped by 3 bases and J by 2 bases, with 8 bases between them. CDR3 sequence reads: CASSFSSAYEQYF. DNA for the CDR3: TGTGCCAGCAGCTTTTCTAGCGCCTACGAGCAGTACTTC.

This chain connects TRBV6-1 to TRBJ2-5; 7 bases line up with TRBD2. This CDR3 has 13 amino acids. Germline V CDR1 and CDR2: MNHNS, SASEGT. V dropped 8 bases and J dropped 1; count of bases not matched to a gene: 4. CDR3 amino acids: CASLGEGQETQYF. CDR3 coding DNA: TGTGCCAGCCTGGGGGAGGGCCAAGAGACCCAGTACTTC.

The chain uses TRBV20-1 and TRBJ2-1; possibly TRBD2 for D (6 bases). CDR1 is DFQATT, CDR2 SNEGSKA, per germline (reference sequence). The CDR3 has 17 residues. The CDR3 sequence: CRVNPFSSESSYNEQFF. CDR3 nucleotides: TGCAGGGTAAACCCTTTTTCTAGCGAGAGCTCCTACAATGAGCAGTTCTTC.

This clonotype was seen a handful of times. V usage is TRBV29-1 and J usage is TRBJ2-1; 11 nucleotides align to TRBD2. Per the germline V gene, CDR1 is SQVTM and CDR2 is ANQGSEA. V lost 4 bases to trimming and J lost 9 bases; unmatched junction nucleotides: 5. This CDR3 contains 13 residues. In DNA form, the CDR3 reads TGCAGCGTTGCTAGCGGGAGGAGGGGTGAGCAGTTCTTC. It translates to CSVASGRRGEQFF.

The rearrangement links TRBV20-1 to TRBJ2-3; D is uncertain. V dropped 3 bases and J dropped 2 bases, with 9 bases sitting between them. The CDR3 loop spans 13 amino acids. Germline CDR1 reads DFQATT; CDR2 reads SNEGSKA (reference sequence). CDR3 nucleotides: TGCAGTGCTAGTGACCGGAACACAGATACGCAGTATTTT. Protein product: CSASDRNTDTQYF.